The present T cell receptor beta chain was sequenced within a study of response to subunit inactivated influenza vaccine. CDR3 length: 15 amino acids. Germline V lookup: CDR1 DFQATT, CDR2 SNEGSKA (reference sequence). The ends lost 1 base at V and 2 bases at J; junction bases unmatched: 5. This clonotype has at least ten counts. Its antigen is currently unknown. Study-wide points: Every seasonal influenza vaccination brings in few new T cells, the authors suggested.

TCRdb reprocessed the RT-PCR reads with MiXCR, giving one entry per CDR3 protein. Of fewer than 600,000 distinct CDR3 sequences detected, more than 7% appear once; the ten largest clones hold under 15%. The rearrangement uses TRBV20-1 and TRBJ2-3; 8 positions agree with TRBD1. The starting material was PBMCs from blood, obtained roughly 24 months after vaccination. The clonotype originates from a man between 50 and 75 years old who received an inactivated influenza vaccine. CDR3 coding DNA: TGCAGTGCTAGAGCCGGGACAGGCATCACAGATACGCAGTATTTT. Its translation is CSARAGTGITDTQYF.